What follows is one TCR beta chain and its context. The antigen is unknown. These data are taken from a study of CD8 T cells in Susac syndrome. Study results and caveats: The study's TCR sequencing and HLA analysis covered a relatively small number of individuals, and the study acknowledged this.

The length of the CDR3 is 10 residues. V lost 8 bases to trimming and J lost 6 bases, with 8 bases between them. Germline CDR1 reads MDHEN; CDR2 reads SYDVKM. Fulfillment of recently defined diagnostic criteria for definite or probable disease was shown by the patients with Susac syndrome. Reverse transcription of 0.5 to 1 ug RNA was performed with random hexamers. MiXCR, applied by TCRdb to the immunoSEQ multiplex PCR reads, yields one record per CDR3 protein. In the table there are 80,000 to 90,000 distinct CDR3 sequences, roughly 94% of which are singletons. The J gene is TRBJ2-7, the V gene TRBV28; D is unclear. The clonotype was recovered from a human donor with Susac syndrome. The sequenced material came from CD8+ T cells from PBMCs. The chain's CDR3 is CASAGPEQYF. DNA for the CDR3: TGTGCCAGCGCCGGCCCCGAGCAGTACTTC.